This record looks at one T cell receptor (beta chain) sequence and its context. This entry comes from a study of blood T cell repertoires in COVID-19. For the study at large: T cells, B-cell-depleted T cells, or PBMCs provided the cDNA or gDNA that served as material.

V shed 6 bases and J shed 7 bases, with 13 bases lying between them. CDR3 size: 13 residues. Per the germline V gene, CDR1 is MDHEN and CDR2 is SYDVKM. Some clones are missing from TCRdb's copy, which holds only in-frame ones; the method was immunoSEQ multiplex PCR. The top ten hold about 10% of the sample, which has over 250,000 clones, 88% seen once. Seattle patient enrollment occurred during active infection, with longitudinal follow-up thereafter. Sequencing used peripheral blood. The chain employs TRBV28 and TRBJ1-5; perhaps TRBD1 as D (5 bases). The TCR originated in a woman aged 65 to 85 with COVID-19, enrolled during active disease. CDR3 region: CASRRQIRQPQHF. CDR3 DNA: TGTGCCAGCAGACGACAGATAAGGCAGCCCCAGCATTTT.